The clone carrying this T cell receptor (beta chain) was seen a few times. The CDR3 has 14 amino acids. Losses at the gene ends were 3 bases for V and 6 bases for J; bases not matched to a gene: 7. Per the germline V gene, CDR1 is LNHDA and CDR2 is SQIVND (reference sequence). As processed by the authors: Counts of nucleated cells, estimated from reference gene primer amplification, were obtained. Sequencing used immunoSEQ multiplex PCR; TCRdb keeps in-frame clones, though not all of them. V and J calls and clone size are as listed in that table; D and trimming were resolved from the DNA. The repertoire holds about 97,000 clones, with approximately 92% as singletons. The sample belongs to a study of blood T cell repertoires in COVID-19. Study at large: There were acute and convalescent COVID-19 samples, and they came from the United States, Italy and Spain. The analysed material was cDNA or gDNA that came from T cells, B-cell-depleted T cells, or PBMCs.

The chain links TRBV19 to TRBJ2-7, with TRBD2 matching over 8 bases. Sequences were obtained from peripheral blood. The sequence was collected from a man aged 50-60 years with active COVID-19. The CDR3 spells CASSMGLVPSEQYF. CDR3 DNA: TGTGCCAGTAGTATGGGACTAGTCCCCTCCGAGCAGTACTTC.